This TCR beta chain was sequenced for a study of T cells in Graves' hyperthyroidism and ophthalmopathy. Study-level points and caveats: Blood also held most thyroid clonotypes expanded beyond 0.001.

This clonotype appeared a few times. The antigen remains unidentified. Newly diagnosed hyperthyroidism patients aged 18 to 65 years had disease lasting under 2 months. TCR beta CDR3 regions were amplified from RNA transcripts. The HTBI set primed first-round TCR CDR3 RT-PCR. TCRdb analysed the multiplex PCR reads with MiXCR anew, one entry per CDR3 protein. The table shows 300,000 to 400,000 distinct CDR3 sequences, with about 21% occurring only once. The sequence was collected from a woman in her forties or fifties with Graves' hyperthyroidism. The sequencing input was blood.

DNA for the CDR3: TGTGCCACCAGTGATTTTAATCGGGAAGGGAATGAGCAGTTCTTC. Translation gives CATSDFNREGNEQFF. J is TRBJ2-1 and V is TRBV24-1; a possible D gene is TRBD2 (5 bases). V gave up 1 base and J gave up 7 bases, with 13 bases separating them. The germline CDR1 and CDR2 sequences are KGHDR and SFDVKD. The CDR3 covers 15 residues.